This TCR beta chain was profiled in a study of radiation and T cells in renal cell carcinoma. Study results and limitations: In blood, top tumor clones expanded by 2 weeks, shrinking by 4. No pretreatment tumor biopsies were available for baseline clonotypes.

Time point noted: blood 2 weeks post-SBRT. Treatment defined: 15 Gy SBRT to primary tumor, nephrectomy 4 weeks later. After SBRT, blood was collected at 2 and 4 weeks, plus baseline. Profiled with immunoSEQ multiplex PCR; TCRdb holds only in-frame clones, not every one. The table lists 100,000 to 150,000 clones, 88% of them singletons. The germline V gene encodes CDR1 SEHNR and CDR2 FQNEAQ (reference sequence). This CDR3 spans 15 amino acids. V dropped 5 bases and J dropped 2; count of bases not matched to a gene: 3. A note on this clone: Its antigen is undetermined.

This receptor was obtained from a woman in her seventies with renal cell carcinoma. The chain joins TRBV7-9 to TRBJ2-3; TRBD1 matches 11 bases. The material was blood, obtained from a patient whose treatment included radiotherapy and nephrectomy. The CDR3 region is CASSRTGGNTDTQYF. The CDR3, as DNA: TGTGCCAGCAGCCGGACAGGGGGCAACACAGATACGCAGTATTTT.